This entry lists 20 T cell receptor beta chains sequenced from one sample in a study of control samples from healthy donors and cancer patients. This table comes from immunoSEQ multiplex PCR, and its TCRdb copy is limited to in-frame clones, with some not included. The repertoire holds roughly 95,000 clones, just over 85% seen once, with 12% to 15% in the top ten. The specimen was blood. All receptors derive from a man in his thirties or forties in good health.

The chain links TRBV6-1 to TRBJ2-7, with a weak D call TRBD1 (6 bases). The germline CDR1 and CDR2 sequences are MNHNS and SASEGT. The CDR3 consists of 12 residues. Trimming pared 1 base from V and 5 bases from J, leaving 6 bases between. The DNA of the CDR3 is TGTGCCAGCAGTGAAGACAGGGACGAGCAGTACTTC. This gives the protein CASSEDRDEQYF.

The rearrangement joins TRBV10-1 to TRBJ2-1, with unresolved D. Trimming removed 2 bases at V and 7 bases at J, with 3 bases between. Germline V gene lookup returns CDR1 WNHNN and CDR2 SYGVQD (reference sequence). The length of the CDR3 is 11 residues. The CDR3 is CASSEANEQFF. CDR3 nucleotides: TGCGCCAGCAGTGAGGCGAATGAGCAGTTCTTC.

The chain uses TRBV5-6 and TRBJ2-1; 8 nucleotides line up with TRBD1. The ends lost 4 bases at V and 2 bases at J; junction bases unmatched: 5. The CDR3 runs 15 residues. Germline lookup yields CDR1 SGHDT and CDR2 YYEEEE. CDR3 bases: TGTGCCAGCAGCCCCGGGACAGGAACCTACAATGAGCAGTTCTTC. Its protein is CASSPGTGTYNEQFF.

This clone is a singleton in its sample. This chain joins TRBV28 and TRBJ1-1; unclear D gene. CDR1 MDHEN and CDR2 SYDVKM come from the germline V gene. V was cut by 1 base and J by 6 bases, with 15 bases left in between. The CDR3 spans 15 residues. CDR3 sequence: CASSLSGSPRAEAFF. As DNA, the CDR3 is TGTGCCAGCAGTTTATCCGGGTCCCCGAGGGCTGAAGCTTTCTTT. Combining the CDR3 with reference TRBV28 and TRBJ1-1 gives the whole variable domain DVKVTQSSRYLVKRTGEKVFLECVQDMDHENMFWYRQDPGLGLRLIYFSYDVKMKEKGDIPEGYSVSREKKERFSLILESASTNQTSMYLCASSLSGSPRAEAFFGQGTRLTVV.

The chain joins TRBV19 to TRBJ2-1; D possibly corresponds to TRBD1 (5 bases). Germline CDR1 reads LNHDA; CDR2 reads SQIVND (reference sequence). This CDR3 has 12 residues. V lost 2 bases and J lost 6, with 5 bases in between. CDR3 DNA: TGTGCCAGTAGTATAAGGGGCAATGAGCAGTTCTTC. This gives the protein CASSIRGNEQFF. Full variable domain (outside the CDR3, taken from reference TRBV19 and TRBJ2-1): DGGITQSPKYLFRKEGQNVTLSCEQNLNHDAMYWYRQDPGQGLRLIYYSQIVNDFQKGDIAEGYSVSREKKESFPLTVTSAQKNPTAFYLCASSIRGNEQFFGPGTRLTVL.

The chain joins TRBV29-1 to TRBJ2-5; 9 nucleotides agree with TRBD2. This CDR3 has 15 amino acids. The germline V gene encodes CDR1 SQVTM and CDR2 ANQGSEA. V shed 4 bases, J shed 5 bases, and the junction held 11 bases outside the gene matches. CDR3 nucleotides: TGCAGCGTTGTCCGGCGTAGCGGGGGAGAGGAGACCCAGTACTTC. Translated: CSVVRRSGGEETQYF.

Note on this clone: Other DNA sequences in the same sample also yield this CDR3. V gene TRBV6-2 or TRBV6-3 combines with J gene TRBJ2-7, with D possibly being TRBD2 (6 bases). Germline CDR1 is MNHEY and CDR2 is SVGEGT. This CDR3 has 12 amino acids. Trimming left V 3 bases short and J 6 bases short, with 9 bases between. CDR3 bases: TGTGCCAGCAGTTATATCGGGAGCGAGCAGTACTTC. Encoded protein: CASSYIGSEQYF.

The chain employs TRBV5-4 and TRBJ2-1; tentatively, D is TRBD2 (6 bases). CDR1 and CDR2 from the germline V gene are SGHNT and YYREEE (reference sequence). Trimming took off 4 bases at V and 9 bases at J, with 14 bases between the two ends. The CDR3 consists of 13 residues. The CDR3 here is CASSELLAPEQFF. Written as DNA, the CDR3 is TGTGCCAGCAGCGAATTACTAGCTCCTGAGCAGTTCTTC.

The chain links TRBV9 to TRBJ2-1; TRBD2 might be the D (5 bases). CDR1 is SGDLS and CDR2 is YYNGEE in the germline V gene. V gave up 1 base and J gave up 2 bases, with 10 bases separating them. This CDR3 has 15 residues. This CDR3 is CASSVTSGTYNEQFF. The CDR3 DNA reads as TGTGCCAGCAGCGTAACTAGTGGGACCTACAATGAGCAGTTCTTC. Full variable domain (missing parts from reference TRBV9 and TRBJ2-1): DSGVTQTPKHLITATGQRVTLRCSPRSGDLSVYWYQQSLDQGLQFLIQYYNGEERAKGNILERFSAQQFPDLHSELNLSSLELGDSALYFCASSVTSGTYNEQFFGPGTRLTVL.

V and J are TRBV7-2 and TRBJ2-7; the match to TRBD2 covers 11 bases. V gave up 1 base and J gave up 4 bases; unmatched junction bases: 9. The length of the CDR3 is 17 residues. Germline V gene data show CDR1 as SGHTA and CDR2 as FQGNSA. The CDR3 loop is CASSLVSSGRLAYEQYF. DNA of the CDR3: TGTGCCAGCAGCTTAGTTTCTAGCGGGAGGTTGGCTTACGAGCAGTACTTC.

CDR3 sequence: CAWTSSLFNGYTF. CDR3 bases: TGTGCCTGGACGAGCAGTCTCTTCAATGGCTACACCTTC. The V and J genes are TRBV30 and TRBJ1-2; D is ambiguous. Trimming stripped 4 bases from V and 6 bases from J, with 15 bases between. The CDR3 extends over 13 amino acids. The germline V gene encodes CDR1 GTSNPN and CDR2 SVGIG (reference sequence).

The gene calls are TRBV6-2 or TRBV6-3 and TRBJ1-1; 7 bases are a match to TRBD1. V gave up 5 bases and J gave up 0 bases; unmatched junction bases: 9. The CDR3 length is 16 residues. Germline assignment: CDR1 MNHEY and CDR2 SVGEGT. In nucleotides, the CDR3 is TGTGCCAGCAGTCCGGCCAACAGGGGCATGAACACTGAAGCTTTCTTT. Residues: CASSPANRGMNTEAFF.

The chain employs TRBV7-3 and TRBJ2-1; 12 nucleotides line up with TRBD2. V shed 4 bases, J shed 2 bases, and the junction held 6 bases outside the gene matches. Germline values: CDR1 SGHTA, CDR2 FQGTGA. This CDR3 region has 17 residues. As DNA, the CDR3 is TGTGCCAGCAGCTCCCCCGGACTAGCGGGACCCTACAATGAGCAGTTCTTC. It translates to CASSSPGLAGPYNEQFF.

The V and J genes are TRBV9 and TRBJ1-1; D is unclear. The CDR3 contains 15 residues. Looked up from germline, CDR1 is SGDLS and CDR2 is YYNGEE. V dropped 3 bases and J dropped 3 bases, with 15 bases sitting between them. The CDR3 DNA sequence: TGTGCCAGCAGCGCCCTTGAGGGCATGTACACTGAAGCTTTCTTT. Translation gives CASSALEGMYTEAFF.

The chain combines TRBV7-2 with TRBJ1-6; no clear D gene. Germline V gene sequence: CDR1 SGHTA, CDR2 FQGNSA. The CDR3 sequence is 16 residues long. The ends were cut back, 5 bases at V and 9 bases at J, with 20 bases in the middle. CDR3 in DNA: TGTGCCAGCAGCCCAATGAGTTGGGGAGGCGGTTCACCCCTCCACTTT. It encodes CASSPMSWGGGSPLHF.

The genes are TRBV14 and TRBJ2-3, with unresolved D. Deletions cut 4 bases from V and 8 bases from J, with 13 bases between. The CDR3 is 13 residues long. The germline V gene encodes CDR1 SGHDN and CDR2 FVKESK. CDR3 DNA: TGTGCCAGCAGCCGCCCTGAAGCAGTTACGCAGTATTTT. This gives the protein CASSRPEAVTQYF.

This chain uses TRBV5-1 with TRBJ2-7; 8 nucleotides match TRBD1. The CDR3 is made up of 17 amino acids. The germline CDR1 and CDR2 sequences are SGHRS and YFSETQ. The V gene end was trimmed by 0 bases and the J gene end by 4 bases; junction bases not matched to a gene: 12. The CDR3 region is CASSLVGTGTGAYEQYF. For the CDR3, the DNA is TGCGCCAGCAGCTTGGTGGGAACCGGGACAGGAGCTTACGAGCAGTACTTC.

The chain uses TRBV19 and TRBJ1-3, with D perhaps matching TRBD1 (6 bases). V was trimmed by 5 bases and J by 4 bases, leaving 15 bases between them. The CDR3 is made up of 15 amino acids. CDR1 and CDR2 (germline): LNHDA, SQIVND (reference sequence). For the CDR3, the DNA is TGTGCCAGTAGTTGGCAGGGGCTGAGCGGAAACACCATATATTTT. Protein: CASSWQGLSGNTIYF.

V usage is TRBV19 and J usage is TRBJ1-6, with a possible D match to TRBD1 (6 bases). Trimming pared 11 bases from V and 0 bases from J, leaving 20 bases between. The CDR3 totals 17 residues. Germline V gene lookup returns CDR1 LNHDA and CDR2 SQIVND (reference sequence). This CDR3 reads CAGNRVSLSSYNSPLHF. The CDR3 region has the DNA TGTGCCGGAAACAGGGTATCCTTGAGCTCCTATAATTCACCCCTCCACTTT.

This rearrangement joins TRBV7-2 to TRBJ2-5; D not resolved. The CDR3 runs 14 residues. CDR1 and CDR2 from the germline V gene are SGHTA and FQGNSA. The ends were cut back, 0 bases at V and 3 bases at J, with 8 bases in the middle. The CDR3 loop is CASSLAGRKETQYF. CDR3 bases: TGTGCCAGCAGCTTAGCGGGCAGAAAAGAGACCCAGTACTTC.